Listed here are 16 T cell receptor beta chains from one sample, sequenced in a study of T cells in tuberculosis. Time point here: new active TB diagnosis, blood taken before or within 7 days of starting treatment. Sequencing used immunoSEQ multiplex PCR; TCRdb keeps in-frame clones, though not all of them. The table shows tens of thousands of clones, with under 95% occurring only once. Sequenced here: PBMCs, sampled at tuberculosis diagnosis. Receptors originate from an adult with tuberculosis.

V gene TRBV5-1 combines with J gene TRBJ2-3, with D tentatively TRBD2 (5 bases). From germline, CDR1 is SGHRS and CDR2 YFSETQ. The CDR3 length is 15 residues. With 7 bases removed from V and 2 bases from J, the gap between germline ends came to 17 bases. The DNA for the CDR3 is TGCGCCAGCGGGATGGAGGCCGGGGTCACAGATACGCAGTATTTT. As protein: CASGMEAGVTDTQYF.

The chain links TRBV30 to TRBJ2-7, with 12 bases matching TRBD1. V shed 0 bases, J shed 5 bases, and the junction held 8 bases outside the gene matches. Germline CDR1 and CDR2: GTSNPN and SVGIG (reference sequence). The CDR3 is 16 amino acids. CDR3 DNA sequence: TGTGCCTGGAGTGTACCATTTGGGACAGGGGGCGACGAGCAGTACTTC. It specifies CAWSVPFGTGGDEQYF.

V gene TRBV11-2 combines with J gene TRBJ2-1; 10 bases align to TRBD2. V was clipped by 3 bases and J by 0 bases; unmatched bases: 5. Germline V gene data show CDR1 as SGHAT and CDR2 as FQNNGV. The CDR3 is made up of 17 amino acids. The CDR3 DNA is TGTGCCAGCAGCTTTGGACTAGCGGCAATCTCCTACAATGAGCAGTTCTTC. It codes for CASSFGLAAISYNEQFF.

This clone has only a few counts. This sequence joins TRBV5-1 and TRBJ1-1; D gene unclear. In germline, CDR1 is SGHRS, CDR2 YFSETQ. Trimming removed 0 bases from V and 5 bases from J, with 11 bases in between. CDR3 size: 14 residues. CDR3 nucleotides: TGCGCCAGCAGCTTGGGAGGGCAGCTAACTGAAGCTTTCTTT. Residues: CASSLGGQLTEAFF.

The chain joins TRBV4-2 to TRBJ1-2, with D possibly being TRBD1 (6 bases). CDR3 length equals 15 residues. The V end was cut by 3 bases, the J end by 4 bases, with 15 bases between. The germline V gene has CDR1 LGHNA and CDR2 YNFKEQ. CDR3 DNA: TGTGCCAGCAGCCAGGACAGTCGGGACACCTATGGCTACACCTTC. Translation: CASSQDSRDTYGYTF.

This CDR3 reads CASSSLADRSGGYTF. The CDR3, as DNA: TGCGCCAGCAGCTCCCTTGCAGACAGGTCTGGTGGCTACACCTTC. The chain combines TRBV5-1 with TRBJ1-2; TRBD1 might be the D (6 bases). CDR3 length: 15 amino acids. CDR1 and CDR2 from the germline V gene are SGHRS and YFSETQ. Trimming took off 3 bases at V and 7 bases at J, with 19 bases between the two ends.

The rearrangement uses TRBV5-4 and TRBJ2-5; D may be TRBD2 (6 bases). The CDR3 spans 13 residues. Germline loops: CDR1 SGHNT, CDR2 YYREEE (reference sequence). V gave up 7 bases and J gave up 3 bases, with 13 bases separating them. The CDR3 spells CASAGKGEETQYF. CDR3 DNA sequence: TGTGCCAGCGCGGGGAAAGGGGAAGAGACCCAGTACTTC. The entire variable domain, with the rest obtained from reference TRBV5-4 and TRBJ2-5, is as follows: ETGVTQSPTHLIKTRGQQVTLRCSSQSGHNTVSWYQQALGQGPQFIFQYYREEENGRGNFPPRFSGLQFPNYSSELNVNALELDDSALYLCASAGKGEETQYFGPGTRLLVL.

This chain uses TRBV7-2 with TRBJ2-1; no reliable D call. This CDR3 is built from 18 residues. The germline V gene encodes CDR1 SGHTA and CDR2 FQGNSA. Trimming stripped 2 bases from V and 6 bases from J, with 23 bases between. The CDR3 reads CASSLSPPATGSRNEQFF. The CDR3 DNA reads TGTGCCAGCAGCTTATCGCCCCCCGCGACTGGCTCTCGCAATGAGCAGTTCTTC.

This rearrangement joins TRBV27 to TRBJ1-1; 10 bases are shared with TRBD1. The CDR3 is 14 amino acids. Germline CDR1 MNHEY, CDR2 SMNVEV (reference sequence). Trimming at V came to 4 bases and at J to 4 bases, leaving 3 bases not matched to a gene. DNA of the CDR3: TGTGCCAGCAGTTGGACAGGGGGTAGCACTGAAGCTTTCTTT. Translated, it gives CASSWTGGSTEAFF.

The V and J genes are TRBV5-6 and TRBJ1-2, with D tentatively TRBD1 (5 bases). Trimming pared 1 base from V and 4 bases from J, leaving 11 bases between. This CDR3 spans 14 amino acids. CDR1 SGHDT and CDR2 YYEEEE come from the germline V gene. CDR3 nucleotides: TGTGCCAGCAGCTTGTTAGGGGTTAGCTATGGCTACACCTTC. This encodes CASSLLGVSYGYTF.

The genes are TRBV5-6 and TRBJ2-4, with TRBD1 matching 9 bases. Losses at the gene ends were 4 bases for V and 1 base for J; bases not matched to a gene: 12. Germline V gives CDR1 SGHDT, CDR2 YYEEEE. This CDR3 is 18 amino acids long. This CDR3 reads CASSGRDRVAGAKNIQYF. The CDR3 region has the DNA TGTGCCAGCAGCGGAAGGGACAGGGTGGCCGGGGCCAAAAACATTCAGTACTTC.

This rearrangement joins TRBV6-6 to TRBJ2-5; 7 bases line up with TRBD2. The CDR3 loop spans 15 amino acids. Looked up from germline, CDR1 is MNHNY and CDR2 is SVGAGI (reference sequence). The V gene end was trimmed by 0 bases and the J gene end by 4 bases; junction bases not matched to a gene: 5. The CDR3 reads CASSYSGGRGETQYF. DNA for the CDR3: TGTGCCAGCAGTTACTCGGGCGGGAGAGGAGAGACCCAGTACTTC.

This sequence joins TRBV11-2 and TRBJ2-5, with D possibly matching TRBD1 (5 bases). This CDR3 has 15 residues. V dropped 1 base and J dropped 1 base, with 10 bases sitting between them. The germline CDR1 and CDR2 sequences are SGHAT and FQNNGV. In DNA form, the CDR3 reads TGTGCCAGCAGCTTAGTCAAGACAGCCCAAGAGACCCAGTACTTC. Encoded protein: CASSLVKTAQETQYF. The whole variable domain, filled in from reference TRBV11-2 and TRBJ2-5, reads EAGVAQSPRYKIIEKRQSVAFWCNPISGHATLYWYQQILGQGPKLLIQFQNNGVVDDSQLPKDRFSAERLKGVDSTLKIQPAKLEDSAVYLCASSLVKTAQETQYFGPGTRLLVL.

The CDR3, as DNA: TGTGCCAGCTCGCCCCGGGACACACAAGAGACCCAGTACTTC. Translating gives CASSPRDTQETQYF. The V gene is TRBV18, the J gene TRBJ2-5; a possible D gene is TRBD1 (6 bases). CDR3 size: 14 residues. Germline V CDR1 and CDR2: KGHSH, LQKENI. Trimming took 6 bases from V and 2 from J, leaving 13 bases between them. The full variable domain, completed using reference TRBV18 and TRBJ2-5, is NAGVMQNPRHLVRRRGQEARLRCSPMKGHSHVYWYRQLPEEGLKFMVYLQKENIIDESGMPKERFSAEFPKEGPSILRIQQVVRGDSAAYFCASSPRDTQETQYFGPGTRLLVL.

The V and J genes are TRBV7-3 and TRBJ2-7; TRBD1 matches 7 bases. Per the germline V gene, CDR1 is SGHTA and CDR2 is FQGTGA. V was pared by 2 bases and J by 4 bases, with 8 bases of the junction left unmatched. The CDR3 length is 15 residues. This CDR3 reads CASSLSAGGGYEQYF. As DNA, the CDR3 is TGTGCCAGCAGCTTATCGGCAGGGGGTGGGTACGAGCAGTACTTC.

The rearrangement joins TRBV5-6 to TRBJ1-1; maybe TRBD1 (5 bases). The V gene's germline CDR1 is SGHDT and CDR2 YYEEEE. V dropped 0 bases and J dropped 4 bases, with 10 bases sitting between them. The CDR3 contains 14 residues. The CDR3 DNA is TGTGCCAGCAGCTTGGCGGGGGTGAGCACTGAAGCTTTCTTT. Translated: CASSLAGVSTEAFF.